A single sample gave rise to the 18 T cell receptor beta chains below, sequenced in a study of PD-1 blockade in classical Hodgkin lymphoma. The time point denotes: newly diagnosed, previously untreated cHL patient sample. Purification of CD4+ T cells from thawed PBMCs was achieved by magnetic negative selection. Profiled with immunoSEQ multiplex PCR; TCRdb holds only in-frame clones, not every one. Of tens of thousands of clones listed, approximately 89% are singletons. Sequencing used CD4+ T cells from blood. Receptor source: a human donor with classical Hodgkin lymphoma.

This clone was observed a single time. CDR3 in amino acids: CASSYASDREETQYF. The CDR3 DNA follows: TGTGCCAGCAGCTATGCGAGCGACAGGGAAGAGACCCAGTACTTC. The chain is built from TRBV5-6 and TRBJ2-5; 7 bases line up with TRBD1. Germline CDR1 SGHDT, CDR2 YYEEEE. The J segment lost 3 bases and the V segment lost 3 bases, leaving 8 bases of the junction unmatched. The CDR3 covers 15 residues.

CDR3: CASSTKRSSYEQYF. DNA for the CDR3: TGTGCCAGTAGTACTAAACGAAGCTCCTACGAGCAGTACTTC. The genes are TRBV19 and TRBJ2-7; no clear D. CDR3 size: 14 residues. Germline assignment: CDR1 LNHDA and CDR2 SQIVND (reference sequence). V was clipped by 4 bases and J by 0 bases, with 10 bases between them.

Here the CDR3 DNA reads TGTGCCTGGAGTGTACGTAGCAATCAGCCCCAGCATTTT. It encodes CAWSVRSNQPQHF. The V call is TRBV30, the J call TRBJ1-5; D ambiguous. CDR1 and CDR2 (germline): GTSNPN, SVGIG (reference sequence). The V end was cut by 0 bases, the J end by 0 bases, with 3 bases between. This CDR3 has 13 residues.

The V gene is TRBV11-3, the J gene TRBJ2-1, with TRBD2 matching 9 bases. Trimming cost V 5 bases and J 7 bases; bases outside gene matches: 6. This CDR3 has 14 amino acids. Germline V gene sequence: CDR1 SGHNT, CDR2 YENEEA. CDR3 residues: CASSERGVRNEQFF. In nucleotides, the CDR3 is TGTGCCAGCAGCGAGCGGGGGGTCAGAAATGAGCAGTTCTTC.

The V call is TRBV7-9, the J call TRBJ1-2; 7 positions agree with TRBD1. The ends lost 1 base at V and 2 bases at J; junction bases unmatched: 10. The length of the CDR3 is 17 residues. In germline, CDR1 is SEHNR, CDR2 FQNEAQ (reference sequence). The CDR3 bases are TGTGCCAGCAGCTTAGGACGATCGACAGGGCCAAACTATGGCTACACCTTC. It translates to CASSLGRSTGPNYGYTF.

This clone has a handful of counts. The chain has TRBV7-8 and TRBJ1-2, with TRBD1 identical over 10 bases. The germline V gene has CDR1 SGHVS and CDR2 FQNEAQ. This CDR3 spans 14 amino acids. J was trimmed by 5 bases and V by 1 base; bases with no gene match: 1. The CDR3 nucleotides are TGTGCCAGCAGCTTAGAGGACAGGGGGTATGGCTACACCTTC. Protein: CASSLEDRGYGYTF.

This sequence joins TRBV6-5 and TRBJ2-5; perhaps TRBD2 as D (5 bases). Trimming stripped 5 bases from V and 2 bases from J, with 15 bases between. There are 15 residues in the CDR3. Per the germline V gene, CDR1 is MNHEY and CDR2 is SVGAGI. The chain's CDR3 is CASSILGSSQETQYF. CDR3 sequence (DNA): TGTGCCAGCAGTATTCTGGGGAGCTCACAAGAGACCCAGTACTTC.

This clone occurred a few times. The chain carries TRBV6-5 and TRBJ1-2; D uncertain. This CDR3 spans 14 amino acids. The germline gives CDR1 MNHEY, CDR2 SVGAGI. Trimming removed 4 bases at V and 4 bases at J, with 13 bases between. CDR3 coding DNA: TGTGCCAGCAGTTCCCTCGACCGCTTCTATGGCTACACCTTC. Amino acids: CASSSLDRFYGYTF.

The chain has TRBV30 and TRBJ2-7, with D perhaps TRBD2 (6 bases). Trimming left V 2 bases short and J 7 bases short, with 18 bases between. The CDR3 sequence is 14 residues long. From germline, CDR1 is GTSNPN and CDR2 SVGIG (reference sequence). CDR3: CAWSRSGGRGEQYF. The CDR3 coding sequence is TGTGCCTGGAGTCGGAGCGGAGGCCGGGGGGAGCAGTACTTC.

This sequence joins TRBV7-9 and TRBJ2-3; 8 bases align to TRBD2. CDR1 is SEHNR and CDR2 is FQNEAQ in the germline V gene (reference sequence). V shed 5 bases, J shed 0 bases, and the junction held 13 bases outside the gene matches. The CDR3 runs to 18 residues. The CDR3: CASSPGSGSWWSTDTQYF. The CDR3 bases are TGTGCCAGCAGCCCTGGGAGCGGGAGTTGGTGGAGCACAGATACGCAGTATTTT.

The chain carries TRBV6-6 and TRBJ2-7; TRBD1 aligns across 9 bases. Unmatched junction bases numbered 10, after V lost 5 bases and J lost 2 bases. CDR1 and CDR2 from the germline V gene are MNHNY and SVGAGI (reference sequence). The CDR3 sequence is 16 residues long. CDR3 protein: CASSQLGDRAAYEQYF. The CDR3 DNA follows: TGTGCCAGCAGTCAACTCGGGGACAGGGCCGCCTACGAGCAGTACTTC.

The chain is built from TRBV6-5 and TRBJ1-2; the D gene is possibly TRBD1 (5 bases). Per the germline V gene, CDR1 is MNHEY and CDR2 is SVGAGI. The CDR3 covers 15 residues. Trimming pared 6 bases from V and 0 bases from J, leaving 14 bases between. DNA of the CDR3: TGTGCCAGCAGAGAGGGACGGGGTGCTAACTATGGCTACACCTTC. It yields the protein CASREGRGANYGYTF.

This chain connects TRBV18 to TRBJ1-1, with unresolved D. The CDR3 is 14 amino acids. CDR1 and CDR2 (germline): KGHSH, LQKENI. The V end lost 2 bases, the J end lost 0 bases, and 7 bases lay between the germline ends. This CDR3 is CASSPVNMNTEAFF. DNA of the CDR3: TGTGCCAGCTCACCAGTGAACATGAACACTGAAGCTTTCTTT.

DNA of the CDR3: TGTGCCTGGAGAGGGGGTGGGGTCACTGAAGCTTTCTTT. This translates into CAWRGGGVTEAFF. The chain is built from TRBV30 and TRBJ1-1; D may be TRBD1 (6 bases). Germline V gene data show CDR1 as GTSNPN and CDR2 as SVGIG (reference sequence). The CDR3 sequence is 13 residues long. Trimming removed 3 bases at V and 4 bases at J, with 12 bases between.

Only one count was recorded for this clone. The V and J genes are TRBV6-5 and TRBJ1-5; D remains unclear. With 6 bases removed from V and 2 bases from J, the gap between germline ends came to 11 bases. The length of the CDR3 is 14 residues. The V gene's germline CDR1 is MNHEY and CDR2 SVGAGI. The CDR3 nucleotides read TGTGCCAGCAGCCCCTTTCGGGGCAATCAGCCCCAGCATTTT. Translated, it gives CASSPFRGNQPQHF.

This clone was found once. The chain is built from TRBV10-3 and TRBJ1-3; no reliable D call. In germline, CDR1 is ENHRY, CDR2 SYGVKD. V lost 3 bases, J lost 3 bases, and 12 bases lay in between. CDR3 length equals 15 residues. Written as DNA, the CDR3 is TGTGCCATCAGTGACCCGAGAGGGAGTGGAAACACCATATATTTT. This encodes CAISDPRGSGNTIYF.

Here the CDR3 reads CASSSGGHGEQFF. In DNA form, the CDR3 reads TGTGCCAGCAGCTCAGGAGGGCACGGGGAGCAGTTCTTC. This chain joins TRBV7-8 and TRBJ2-1, with D possibly TRBD2 on 6 matching bases. The CDR3 runs 13 residues. Germline CDR1 is SGHVS and CDR2 is FQNEAQ. V lost 4 bases and J 10 bases, leaving 14 bases between the germline ends.

The chain couples TRBV6-5 to TRBJ2-7; 11 bases are a match to TRBD2. CDR1 and CDR2 (germline): MNHEY, SVGAGI. V shed 3 bases and J 3 bases; nucleotides not matched to a gene: 4. CDR3 size: 15 residues. The CDR3 DNA sequence: TGTGCCAGCAGTTATATGGGACTAGCGGACTACGAGCAGTACTTC. This sequence encodes CASSYMGLADYEQYF.